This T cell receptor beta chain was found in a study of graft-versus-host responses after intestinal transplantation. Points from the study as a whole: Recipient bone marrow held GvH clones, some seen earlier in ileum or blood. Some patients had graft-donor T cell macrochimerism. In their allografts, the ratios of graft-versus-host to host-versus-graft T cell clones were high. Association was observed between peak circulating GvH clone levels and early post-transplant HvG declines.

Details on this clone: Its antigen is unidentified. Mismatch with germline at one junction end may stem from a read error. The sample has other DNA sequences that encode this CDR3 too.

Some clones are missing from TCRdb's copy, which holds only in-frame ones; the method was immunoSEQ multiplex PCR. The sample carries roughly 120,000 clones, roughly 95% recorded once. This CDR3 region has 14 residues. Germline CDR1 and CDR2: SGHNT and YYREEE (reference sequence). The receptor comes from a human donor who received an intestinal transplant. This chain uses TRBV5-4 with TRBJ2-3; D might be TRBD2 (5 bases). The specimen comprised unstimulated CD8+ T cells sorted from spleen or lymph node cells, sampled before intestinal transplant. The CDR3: CASSLATSRDTQYF. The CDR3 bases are TGTGCCAGTAGCTTGGCCACTAGTAGGGATACGCAGTATTTT.